The T cell receptor (beta chain) under discussion was sequenced for a study of early T cells in non-severe SARS-CoV-2 infection. Using its own MiXCR run on the 5' RACE reads, TCRdb lists one record per CDR3 protein. The table records approximately 65,000 distinct CDR3 sequences, 9% to 15% of them present only once. Germline V gene lookup returns CDR1 MNHEY and CDR2 SVGEGT. Trimming took 6 bases from V and 9 from J; bases not matched to a gene: 17. CDR3 size: 16 residues. In its sample, this clonotype was seen many times. Sequenced material: whole blood. The gene calls are TRBV6-2 or TRBV6-3 and TRBJ2-1; 7 positions match TRBD1. This sequence originates from an adult who was a healthcare worker with PCR-confirmed SARS-CoV-2 infection or an uninfected control (not recorded which). CDR3 bases: TGTGCCAGCAGATCCCCCGGCTCGACAGGGCGAGGTGAGCAGTTCTTC. Its protein is CASRSPGSTGRGEQFF.